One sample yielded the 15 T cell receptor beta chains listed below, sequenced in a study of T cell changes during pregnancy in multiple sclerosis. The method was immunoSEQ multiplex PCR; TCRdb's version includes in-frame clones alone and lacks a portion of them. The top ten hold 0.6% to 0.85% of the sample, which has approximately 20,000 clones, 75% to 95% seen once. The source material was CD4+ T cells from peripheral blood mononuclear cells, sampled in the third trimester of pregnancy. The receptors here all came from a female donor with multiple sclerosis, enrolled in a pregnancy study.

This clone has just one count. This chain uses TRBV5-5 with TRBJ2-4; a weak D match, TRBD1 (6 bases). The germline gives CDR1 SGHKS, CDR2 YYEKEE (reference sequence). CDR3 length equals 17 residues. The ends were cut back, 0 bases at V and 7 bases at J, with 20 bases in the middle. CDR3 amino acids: CASSLDLGAAGMNIQYF. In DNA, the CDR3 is TGTGCCAGCAGCTTGGATTTGGGGGCGGCAGGGATGAACATTCAGTACTTC.

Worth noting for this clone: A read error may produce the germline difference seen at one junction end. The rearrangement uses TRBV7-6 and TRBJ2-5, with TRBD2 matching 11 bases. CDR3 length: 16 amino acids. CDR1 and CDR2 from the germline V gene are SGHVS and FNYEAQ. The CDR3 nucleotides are TGTGCCAGCAGCTTGAGGTCTAGCGGGGGGCAAGGGACCCAGTACTTC. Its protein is CASSLRSSGGQGTQYF. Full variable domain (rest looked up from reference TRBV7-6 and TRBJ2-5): GAGVSQSPRYKVTKRGQDVALRCDPISGHVSLYWYRQALGQGPEFLTYFNYEAQQDKSGLPNDRFSAERPEGSISTLTIQRTEQRDSAMYRCASSLRSSGGQGTQYFGPGTRLLVL.

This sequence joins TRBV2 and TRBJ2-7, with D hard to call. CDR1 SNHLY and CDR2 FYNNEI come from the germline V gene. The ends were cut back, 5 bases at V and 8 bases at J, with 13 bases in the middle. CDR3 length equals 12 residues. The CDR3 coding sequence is TGTGCCAGCAGTTCACACGTCACGAAGCAGTACTTC. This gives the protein CASSSHVTKQYF.

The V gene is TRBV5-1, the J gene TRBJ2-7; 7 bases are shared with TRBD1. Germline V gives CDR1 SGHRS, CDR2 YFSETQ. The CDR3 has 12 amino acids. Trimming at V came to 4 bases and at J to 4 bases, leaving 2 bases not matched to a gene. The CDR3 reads CASSETGYEQYF. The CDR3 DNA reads TGCGCCAGCAGCGAGACAGGGTACGAGCAGTACTTC. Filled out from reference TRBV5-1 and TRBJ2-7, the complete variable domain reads KAGVTQTPRYLIKTRGQQVTLSCSPISGHRSVSWYQQTPGQGLQFLFEYFSETQRNKGNFPGRFSGRQFSNSRSEMNVSTLELGDSALYLCASSETGYEQYFGPGTRLTVT.

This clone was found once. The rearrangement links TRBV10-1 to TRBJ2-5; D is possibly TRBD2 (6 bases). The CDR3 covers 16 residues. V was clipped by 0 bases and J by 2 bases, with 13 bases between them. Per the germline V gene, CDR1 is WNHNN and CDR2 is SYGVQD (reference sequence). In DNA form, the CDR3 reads TGCGCCAGCAGTGAGTCGGCGGGGCCTGTGCAAGAGACCCAGTACTTC. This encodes CASSESAGPVQETQYF.

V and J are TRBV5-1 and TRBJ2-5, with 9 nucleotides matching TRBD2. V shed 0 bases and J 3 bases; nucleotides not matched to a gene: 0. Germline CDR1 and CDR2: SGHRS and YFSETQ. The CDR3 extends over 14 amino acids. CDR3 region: CASSLASGEETQYF. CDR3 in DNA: TGCGCCAGCAGCTTGGCTAGCGGGGAAGAGACCCAGTACTTC.

CDR3 sequence reads: CASSRGGRRGGATDTQYF. CDR3 DNA: TGTGCCAGCAGCCGGGGGGGTCGGCGCGGGGGGGCGACAGATACGCAGTATTTT. V and J are TRBV7-6 and TRBJ2-3; 9 bases are a match to TRBD2. The CDR3 has 18 residues. The germline V gene encodes CDR1 SGHVS and CDR2 FNYEAQ. The junction had 15 bases not matched to a gene; V was cut back by 5 bases and J by 3 bases.

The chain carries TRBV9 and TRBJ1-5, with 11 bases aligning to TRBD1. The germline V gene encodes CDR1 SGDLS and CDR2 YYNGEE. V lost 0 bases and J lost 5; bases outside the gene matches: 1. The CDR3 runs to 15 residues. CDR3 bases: TGTGCCAGCAGCGTAGCGGGACAGGGGGATCAGCCCCAGCATTTT. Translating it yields CASSVAGQGDQPQHF.

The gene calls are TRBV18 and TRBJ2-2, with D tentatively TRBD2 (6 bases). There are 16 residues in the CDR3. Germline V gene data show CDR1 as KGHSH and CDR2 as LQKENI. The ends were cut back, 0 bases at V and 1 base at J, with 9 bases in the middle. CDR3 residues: CASSPPSGLNTGELFF. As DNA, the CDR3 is TGTGCCAGCTCACCACCAAGCGGGTTGAACACCGGGGAGCTGTTTTTT.

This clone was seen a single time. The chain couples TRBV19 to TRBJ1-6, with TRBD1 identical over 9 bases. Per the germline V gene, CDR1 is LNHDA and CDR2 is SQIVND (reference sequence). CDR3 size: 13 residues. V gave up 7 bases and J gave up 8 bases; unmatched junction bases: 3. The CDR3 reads CASKGQGYSPLHF. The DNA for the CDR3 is TGTGCCAGTAAAGGACAGGGGTATTCACCCCTCCACTTT.

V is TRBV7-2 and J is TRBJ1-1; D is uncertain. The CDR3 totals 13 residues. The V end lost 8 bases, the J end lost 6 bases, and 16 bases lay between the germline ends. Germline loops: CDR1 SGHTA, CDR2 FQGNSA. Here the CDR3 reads CASGSSRGSEAFF. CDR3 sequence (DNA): TGTGCCAGCGGTTCAAGTCGAGGGTCTGAAGCTTTCTTT.

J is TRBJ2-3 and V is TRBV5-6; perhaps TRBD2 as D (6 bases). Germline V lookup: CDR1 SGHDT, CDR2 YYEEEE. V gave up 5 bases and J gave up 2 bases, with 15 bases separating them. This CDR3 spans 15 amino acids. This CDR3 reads CASSTGSGYTDTQYF. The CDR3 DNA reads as TGTGCCAGCAGTACGGGTAGCGGATACACAGATACGCAGTATTTT.

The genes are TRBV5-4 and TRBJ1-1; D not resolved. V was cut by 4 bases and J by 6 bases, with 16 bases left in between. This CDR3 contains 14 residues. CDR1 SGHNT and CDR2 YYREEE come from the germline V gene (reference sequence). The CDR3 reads CASSLDVGIPEAFF. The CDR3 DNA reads TGTGCCAGCAGCCTGGACGTCGGGATCCCTGAAGCTTTCTTT.

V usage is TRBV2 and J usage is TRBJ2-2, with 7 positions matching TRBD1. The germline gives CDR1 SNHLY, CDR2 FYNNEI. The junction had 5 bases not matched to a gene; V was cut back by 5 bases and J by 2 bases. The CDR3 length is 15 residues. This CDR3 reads CASSRDSSNTGELFF. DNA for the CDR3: TGTGCCAGCAGTAGGGACAGCAGCAACACCGGGGAGCTGTTTTTT.

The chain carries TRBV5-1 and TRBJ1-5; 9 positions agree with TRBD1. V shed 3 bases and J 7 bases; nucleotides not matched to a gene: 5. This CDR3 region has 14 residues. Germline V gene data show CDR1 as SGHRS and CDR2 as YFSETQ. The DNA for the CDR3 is TGCGCCAGCAGCTCCACAGGGGGCGAGCAGCCCCAGCATTTT. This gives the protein CASSSTGGEQPQHF.